What follows are 11 T cell receptor beta chains derived from one specimen sequenced in a study of blood T cell repertoires in COVID-19. The method was immunoSEQ multiplex PCR; TCRdb's version includes in-frame clones alone and lacks a portion of them. The table shows 170,000 or so clones, with more than 85% occurring only once. The sequenced material came from PBMCs or T cells enriched from blood (not recorded which). The receptor source for this set is a woman aged 45-59 years who had recovered from COVID-19.

V usage is TRBV7-9 and J usage is TRBJ2-7, with TRBD2 as a possible D gene (5 bases). Per the germline V gene, CDR1 is SEHNR and CDR2 is FQNEAQ (reference sequence). The CDR3 runs 13 residues. V was cut by 2 bases and J by 6 bases, with 11 bases left in between. The CDR3 is CASSLLGEFEQYF. CDR3 in DNA: TGTGCCAGCAGCTTACTTGGGGAGTTCGAGCAGTACTTC. The entire variable domain, with the rest obtained from reference TRBV7-9 and TRBJ2-7, is as follows: DTGVSQNPRHKITKRGQNVTFRCDPISEHNRLYWYRQTLGQGPEFLTYFQNEAQLEKSRLLSDRFSAERPKGSFSTLEIQRTEQGDSAMYLCASSLLGEFEQYFGPGTRLTVT.

This chain links TRBV6-2 or TRBV6-3 with TRBJ2-1; possibly TRBD1 for D (5 bases). The CDR3 totals 16 residues. V dropped 5 bases and J dropped 1 base, with 15 bases sitting between them. Per the germline V gene, CDR1 is MNHEY and CDR2 is SVGEGT. CDR3 coding DNA: TGTGCCAGCAGTGCCCAACAGGCGAAATCCTACAATGAGCAGTTCTTC. Protein product: CASSAQQAKSYNEQFF.

V and J are TRBV7-8 and TRBJ2-1; 7 bases are shared with TRBD2. V dropped 4 bases and J dropped 2; count of bases not matched to a gene: 5. The CDR3 is made up of 15 amino acids. CDR1 is SGHVS, CDR2 FQNEAQ, per germline. CDR3 sequence: CASSSPSGTYNEQFF. CDR3 bases: TGTGCCAGCAGCTCTCCTAGCGGTACCTACAATGAGCAGTTCTTC.

This chain connects TRBV7-9 to TRBJ2-7; no definite D call. Trimming left V 5 bases short and J 1 base short, with 9 bases between. The CDR3 covers 13 residues. Germline V lookup: CDR1 SEHNR, CDR2 FQNEAQ (reference sequence). CDR3 protein: CASSPQNSYEQYF. CDR3 DNA: TGTGCCAGCAGCCCCCAAAATTCCTACGAGCAGTACTTC.

V is TRBV6-1 and J is TRBJ1-5; D may be TRBD1 (6 bases). V was trimmed by 1 base and J by 1 base, leaving 14 bases between them. The CDR3 sequence is 17 residues long. CDR1 MNHNS and CDR2 SASEGT come from the germline V gene. CDR3: CASSEGQGIKSNQPQHF. The CDR3 region has the DNA TGTGCCAGCAGTGAAGGGCAGGGGATAAAGAGCAATCAGCCCCAGCATTTT.

The chain is built from TRBV4-2 and TRBJ2-3; TRBD2 matches at 10 bases. Germline trimming cut 0 bases from V and 2 bases from J; bases unmatched to any gene: 5. The germline gives CDR1 LGHNA, CDR2 YNFKEQ. The CDR3 runs to 17 residues. The DNA of the CDR3 is TGTGCCAGCAGCCAAGATGGAGCGGGAGGGCCCACAGATACGCAGTATTTT. It specifies CASSQDGAGGPTDTQYF.

The V and J genes are TRBV27 and TRBJ1-2, with 9 bases that match TRBD1. Germline CDR1 is MNHEY and CDR2 is SMNVEV (reference sequence). J was trimmed by 3 bases and V by 5 bases; bases with no gene match: 7. CDR3 length equals 15 residues. The CDR3 DNA follows: TGTGCCAGCAGTCCGGGACAGGGATTCTACTATGGCTACACCTTC. This codes for CASSPGQGFYYGYTF.

The chain combines TRBV28 with TRBJ2-1; D is unresolved. The CDR3 has 15 residues. Trimming cost V 2 bases and J 0 bases, with 8 bases left between them. Germline V gene data show CDR1 as MDHEN and CDR2 as SYDVKM. The CDR3 DNA follows: TGTGCCAGCAGTTTACCGTCACTCTCCTACAATGAGCAGTTCTTC. This encodes CASSLPSLSYNEQFF.

V and J are TRBV24-1 and TRBJ2-2; the D gene is possibly TRBD2 (6 bases). Germline V gene lookup returns CDR1 KGHDR and CDR2 SFDVKD. Between the trimmed V and J ends, which lost 0 bases and 3 bases, there was a span of 10 bases. CDR3 length: 16 residues. In nucleotides, the CDR3 is TGTGCCACCAGTGATTTGACCGGGGGAGACACCGGGGAGCTGTTTTTT. Its protein is CATSDLTGGDTGELFF.

The chain employs TRBV27 and TRBJ1-5, with 7 bases lining up with TRBD1. CDR1 is MNHEY, CDR2 SMNVEV, per germline (reference sequence). V gave up 2 bases and J gave up 7 bases; unmatched junction bases: 5. There are 14 residues in the CDR3. In nucleotides, the CDR3 is TGTGCCAGCAGTTTAAGGGACAGCGGGCAGCCCCAGCATTTT. The encoded protein is CASSLRDSGQPQHF.

This clone showed up just once. This chain uses TRBV7-2 with TRBJ1-2; D unresolved. V was clipped by 5 bases and J by 2 bases, with 6 bases between them. The CDR3 spans 12 residues. Germline V gene sequence: CDR1 SGHTA, CDR2 FQGNSA. The CDR3 region has the DNA TGTGCCAGCAGCATCCTCAACTATGGCTACACCTTC. The encoded protein is CASSILNYGYTF.